The subject of this entry is one T cell receptor beta chain. This record comes from a study of cytomegalovirus exposure and HLA in healthy donors. J was trimmed by 0 bases and V by 3 bases; bases with no gene match: 7. The CDR3 totals 16 residues. Germline V gene lookup returns CDR1 MGHRA and CDR2 YSYEKL. PCR amplification relied on 60 Vbeta primers (plus 13 Jbeta primers). Sequencing used immunoSEQ multiplex PCR; TCRdb keeps in-frame clones, though not all of them. Seen here are approximately 100,000 clones, about 75% observed once, and the top ten hold 12%. This chain uses TRBV4-1 with TRBJ1-2, with 7 bases matching TRBD1. The sample was PBMCs. The source of this sequence is a woman aged 40 to 55 in good health and CMV-seropositive. The CDR3 reads CASSHRAGTANYGYTF. The CDR3 bases are TGCGCCAGCAGCCATAGGGCCGGGACAGCTAACTATGGCTACACCTTC.